The present entry profiles one TCR beta chain with its context. Its antigen remains unidentified. The data derive from a study of high-grade serous ovarian cancer treatment subgroups. Overall study findings and caveats: Same-patient tumor repertoires overlapped at about 0.11 to 0.8; different patients barely overlapped.

The tumor samples were collected prior to definitive surgery or chemotherapy. Clones were sequenced by immunoSEQ multiplex PCR, and TCRdb holds only the in-frame ones, with some missing. The sample shows about 12,000 clones, approximately 88% of them seen only once. Trimming removed 3 bases from V and 2 bases from J, with 14 bases in between. This CDR3 region has 15 residues. CDR1 is SGHTA and CDR2 is FQGNSA in the germline V gene. The specimen was tumor tissue. The chain recombines TRBV7-2 with TRBJ2-7, with D unresolved. The clonotype originates from a human donor with high-grade serous ovarian cancer. The CDR3 sequence: CASSFSVTAPYEQYF. The DNA for the CDR3 is TGTGCCAGCAGCTTCTCTGTGACGGCCCCCTACGAGCAGTACTTC.